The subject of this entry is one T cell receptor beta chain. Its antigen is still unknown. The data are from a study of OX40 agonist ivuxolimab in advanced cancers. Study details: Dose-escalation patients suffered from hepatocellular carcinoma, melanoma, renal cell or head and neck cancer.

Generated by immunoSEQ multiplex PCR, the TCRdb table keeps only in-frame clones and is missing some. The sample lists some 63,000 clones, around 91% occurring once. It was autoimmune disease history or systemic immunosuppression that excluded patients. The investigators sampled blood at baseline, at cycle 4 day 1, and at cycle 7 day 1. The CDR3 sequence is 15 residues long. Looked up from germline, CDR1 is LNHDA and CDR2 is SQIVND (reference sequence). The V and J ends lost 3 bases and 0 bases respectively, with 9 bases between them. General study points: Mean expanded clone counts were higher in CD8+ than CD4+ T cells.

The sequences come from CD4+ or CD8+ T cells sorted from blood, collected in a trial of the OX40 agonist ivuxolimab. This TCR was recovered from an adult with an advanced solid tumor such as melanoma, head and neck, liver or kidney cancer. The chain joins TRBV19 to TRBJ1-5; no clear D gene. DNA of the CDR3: TGTGCCAGTAGTATGGGAGTCTATAGCAATCAGCCCCAGCATTTT. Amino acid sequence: CASSMGVYSNQPQHF.